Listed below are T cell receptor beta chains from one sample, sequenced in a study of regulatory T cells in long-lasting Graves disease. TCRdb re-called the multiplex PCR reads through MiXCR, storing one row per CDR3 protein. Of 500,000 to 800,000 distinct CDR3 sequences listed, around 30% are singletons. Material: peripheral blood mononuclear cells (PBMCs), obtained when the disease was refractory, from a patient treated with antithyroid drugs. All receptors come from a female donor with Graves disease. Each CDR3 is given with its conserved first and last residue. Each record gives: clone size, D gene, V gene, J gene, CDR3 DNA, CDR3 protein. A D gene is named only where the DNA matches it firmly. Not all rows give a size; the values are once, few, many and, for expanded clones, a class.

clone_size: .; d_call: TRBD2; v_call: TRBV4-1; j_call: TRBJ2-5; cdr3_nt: TGCGCCAGCAGCCAAGAGAGCGGGAGGGCCGGCGAGACCCAGTACTTC; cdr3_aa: CASSQESGRAGETQYF
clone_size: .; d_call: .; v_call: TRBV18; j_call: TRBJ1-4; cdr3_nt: TGTGCCAGCTCACCTGTGACTTTGGTTGCAACTAATGAAAAACTGTTTTTT; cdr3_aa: CASSPVTLVATNEKLFF
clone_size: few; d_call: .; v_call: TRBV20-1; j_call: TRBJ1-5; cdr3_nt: TGCAGTGCTAGCCGGAGTCCCAATCAGCCCCAGCATTTT; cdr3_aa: CSASRSPNQPQHF
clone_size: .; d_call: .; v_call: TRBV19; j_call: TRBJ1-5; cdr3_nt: TGTGCCAGTAGTATTATGGTAGATCAGCCCCAGCATTTT; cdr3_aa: CASSIMVDQPQHF
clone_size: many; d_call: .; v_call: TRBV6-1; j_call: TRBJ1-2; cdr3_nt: TGTGCCAGCATCAGCTTACAGGAGCTAGTCTATGGCTACACCTTC; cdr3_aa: CASISLQELVYGYTF
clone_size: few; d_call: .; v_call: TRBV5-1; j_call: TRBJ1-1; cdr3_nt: TGCGCCAGCCAAGGGGCGGAGGCTGAAGCTTTCTTT; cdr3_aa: CASQGAEAEAFF
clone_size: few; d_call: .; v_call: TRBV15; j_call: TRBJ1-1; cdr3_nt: TGTGCCACCAGCAGGGAACTGCGGGGCACTGAAGCTTTCTTT; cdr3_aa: CATSRELRGTEAFF
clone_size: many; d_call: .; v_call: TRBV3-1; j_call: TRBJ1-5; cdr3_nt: TGTGCCAGCAGCCAAGATCTCGGCCAGCCCCAGCATTTT; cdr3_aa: CASSQDLGQPQHF
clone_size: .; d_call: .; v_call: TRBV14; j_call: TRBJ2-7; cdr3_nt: TGTGCCAGCAGTCTTGTGCCAGGGTCCGAGCAGTACTTC; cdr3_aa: CASSLVPGSEQYF
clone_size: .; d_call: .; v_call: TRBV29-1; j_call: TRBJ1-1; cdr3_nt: TGCAGCGTTGCACAGGTGAACACTGAAGCTTTCTTT; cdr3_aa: CSVAQVNTEAFF
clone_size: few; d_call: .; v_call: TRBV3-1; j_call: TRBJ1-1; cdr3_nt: TGTGCCAGCAGCCATGGAGGCAGGGGAGCTGAAGCTTTCTTT; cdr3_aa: CASSHGGRGAEAFF
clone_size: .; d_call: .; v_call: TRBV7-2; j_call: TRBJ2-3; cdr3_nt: TGTGCCAGCAGCTTAGGGCTGGGGCGACGGCTCACAGATACGCAGTATTTT; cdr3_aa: CASSLGLGRRLTDTQYF
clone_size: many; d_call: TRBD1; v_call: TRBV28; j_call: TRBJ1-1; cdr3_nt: TGTGCCAGCAGTCCCCGATCTGACAGGGGGGAAGCTTTCTTT; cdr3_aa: CASSPRSDRGEAFF